The text below deals with one T cell receptor beta chain. Its target is unknown. Profiling relied on immunoSEQ multiplex PCR, and the TCRdb table lists in-frame clones only, not all of them. The sample contains some 64,000 clones, about 92% of which appear only once. V lost 0 bases to trimming and J lost 4 bases, with 10 bases between them. Germline lookup yields CDR1 GTSNPN and CDR2 SVGIG (reference sequence). The CDR3 contains 13 residues. This entry belongs to a study of OX40 agonist ivuxolimab in advanced cancers. Study observations and caveats: The study found among the lowest clonal expansion in partial responders at 0.1-3.0 mg/kg. CD4+ and CD8+ T cells in blood underwent clonal expansion by week 6 at 0.1 to 3.0 mg/kg.

Here the sequenced sample was CD4+ or CD8+ T cells sorted from blood, taken in a trial of the OX40 agonist ivuxolimab. The receptor's source is an adult with an advanced solid tumor such as melanoma, head and neck, liver or kidney cancer. The rearrangement links TRBV30 to TRBJ2-7, with D possibly TRBD2 on 6 matching bases. CDR3 bases: TGTGCCTGGAGTGTAGGCGGGGCTTACGAGCAGTACTTC. It is translated as CAWSVGGAYEQYF.